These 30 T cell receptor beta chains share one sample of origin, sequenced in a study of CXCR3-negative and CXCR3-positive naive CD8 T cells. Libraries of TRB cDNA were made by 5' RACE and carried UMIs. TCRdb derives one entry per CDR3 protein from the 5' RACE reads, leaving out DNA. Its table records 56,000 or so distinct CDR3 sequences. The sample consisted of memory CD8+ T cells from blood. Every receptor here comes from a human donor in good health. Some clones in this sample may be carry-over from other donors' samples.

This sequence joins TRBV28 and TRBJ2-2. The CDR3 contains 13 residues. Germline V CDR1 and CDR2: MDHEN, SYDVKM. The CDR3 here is CASSLTSTGELFF.

CDR3 protein: CSATPGLAGYEQYF. The chain uses TRBV20-1 and TRBJ2-7; as DNA is missing, the TRBD2 call by TCRdb cannot be tested. CDR1 DFQATT and CDR2 SNEGSKA come from the germline V gene (reference sequence). The CDR3 totals 14 residues.

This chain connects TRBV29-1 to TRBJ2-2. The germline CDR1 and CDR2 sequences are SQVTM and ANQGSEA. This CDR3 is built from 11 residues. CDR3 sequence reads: CSVGGPGELFF.

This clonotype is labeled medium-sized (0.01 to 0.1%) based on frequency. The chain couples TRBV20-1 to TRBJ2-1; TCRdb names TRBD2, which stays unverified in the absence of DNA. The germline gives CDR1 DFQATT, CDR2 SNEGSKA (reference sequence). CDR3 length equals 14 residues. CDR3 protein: CSAETSGRAFGQFF.

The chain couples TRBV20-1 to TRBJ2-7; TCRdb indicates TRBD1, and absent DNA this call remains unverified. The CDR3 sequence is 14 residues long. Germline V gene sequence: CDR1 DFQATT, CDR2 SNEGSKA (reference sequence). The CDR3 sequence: CSARDLGQNYEQYF.

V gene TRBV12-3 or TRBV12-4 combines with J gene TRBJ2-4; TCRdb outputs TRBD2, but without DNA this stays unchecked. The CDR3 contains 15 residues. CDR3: CASSFSEAKRDIQYF.

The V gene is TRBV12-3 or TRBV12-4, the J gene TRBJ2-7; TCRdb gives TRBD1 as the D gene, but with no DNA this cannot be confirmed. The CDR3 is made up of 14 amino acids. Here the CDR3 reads CASSLGDSPYEQYF.

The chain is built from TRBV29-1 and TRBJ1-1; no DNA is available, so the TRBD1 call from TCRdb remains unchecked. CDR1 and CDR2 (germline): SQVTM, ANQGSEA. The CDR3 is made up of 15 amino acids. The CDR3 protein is CSVMTGVLPNTEAFF.

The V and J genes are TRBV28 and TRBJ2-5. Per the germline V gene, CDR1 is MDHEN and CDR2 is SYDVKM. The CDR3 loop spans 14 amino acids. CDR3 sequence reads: CASSLMGNQETQYF. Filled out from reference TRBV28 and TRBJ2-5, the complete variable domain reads DVKVTQSSRYLVKRTGEKVFLECVQDMDHENMFWYRQDPGLGLRLIYFSYDVKMKEKGDIPEGYSVSREKKERFSLILESASTNQTSMYLCASSLMGNQETQYFGPGTRLLVL.

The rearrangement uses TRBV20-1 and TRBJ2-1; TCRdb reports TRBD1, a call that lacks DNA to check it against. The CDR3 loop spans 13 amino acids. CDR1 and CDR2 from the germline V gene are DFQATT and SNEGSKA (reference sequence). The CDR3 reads CSASVYRGNEQFF.

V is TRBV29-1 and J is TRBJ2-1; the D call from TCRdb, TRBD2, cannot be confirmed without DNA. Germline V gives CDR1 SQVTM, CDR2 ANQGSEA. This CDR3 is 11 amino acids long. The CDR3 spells CSVRVANEQFF.

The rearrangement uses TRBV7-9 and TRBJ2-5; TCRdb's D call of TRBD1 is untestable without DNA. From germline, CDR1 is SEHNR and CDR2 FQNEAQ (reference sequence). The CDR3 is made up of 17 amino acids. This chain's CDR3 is CASTNWGGAPGQETQYF.

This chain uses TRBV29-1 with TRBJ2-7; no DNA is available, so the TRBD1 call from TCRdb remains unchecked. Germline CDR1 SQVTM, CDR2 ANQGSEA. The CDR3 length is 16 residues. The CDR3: CSVEEPGQGASYEQYF.

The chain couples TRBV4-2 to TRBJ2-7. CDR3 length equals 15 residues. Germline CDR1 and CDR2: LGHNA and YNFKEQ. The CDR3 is CASSQVQGTTYEQYF.

The CDR3 sequence: CSARDSRTGYNQPQHF. The chain uses TRBV20-1 and TRBJ1-5; the TRBD1 assignment by TCRdb is unverifiable without DNA. The CDR3 is made up of 16 amino acids. Germline V gives CDR1 DFQATT, CDR2 SNEGSKA (reference sequence).

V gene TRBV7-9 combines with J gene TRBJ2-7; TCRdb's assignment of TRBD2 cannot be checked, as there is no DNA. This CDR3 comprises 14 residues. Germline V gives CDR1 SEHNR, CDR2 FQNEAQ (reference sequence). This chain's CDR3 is CASSDGLAPVAQYF.

Here the CDR3 reads CASSFGLAGIDNEQFF. V and J are TRBV12-3 or TRBV12-4 and TRBJ2-1; no DNA is available, so the TRBD2 call from TCRdb remains unchecked. The CDR3 length is 16 residues.

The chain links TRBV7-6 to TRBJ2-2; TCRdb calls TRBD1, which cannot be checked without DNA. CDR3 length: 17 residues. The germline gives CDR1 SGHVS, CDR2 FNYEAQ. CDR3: CASSLVPLGTGAGELFF.

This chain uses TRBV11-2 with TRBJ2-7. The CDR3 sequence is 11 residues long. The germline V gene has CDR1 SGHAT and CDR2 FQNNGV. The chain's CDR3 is CASSWFYEQYF.

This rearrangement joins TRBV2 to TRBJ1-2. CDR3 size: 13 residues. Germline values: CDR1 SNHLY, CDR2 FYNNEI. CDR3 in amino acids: CASDVTEVYGYTF.

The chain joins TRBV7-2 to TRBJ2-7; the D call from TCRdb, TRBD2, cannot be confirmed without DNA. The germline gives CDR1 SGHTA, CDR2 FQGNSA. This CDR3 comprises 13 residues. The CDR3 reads CASSAGLPYEQYF.

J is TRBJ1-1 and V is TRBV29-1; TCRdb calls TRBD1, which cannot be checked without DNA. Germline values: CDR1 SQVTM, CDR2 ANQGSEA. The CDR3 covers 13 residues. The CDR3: CSVVTEKATEAFF.

The CDR3 loop reads CSVEDRGTGRPQETQYF. The genes are TRBV29-1 and TRBJ2-5; TCRdb designates TRBD1, a call that cannot be tested without DNA. This CDR3 is 17 amino acids long. Germline V gene data show CDR1 as SQVTM and CDR2 as ANQGSEA.

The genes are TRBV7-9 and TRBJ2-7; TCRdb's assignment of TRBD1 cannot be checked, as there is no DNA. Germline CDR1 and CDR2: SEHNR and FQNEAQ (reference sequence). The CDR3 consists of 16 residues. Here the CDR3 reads CASSLSPDAGSYEQYF.

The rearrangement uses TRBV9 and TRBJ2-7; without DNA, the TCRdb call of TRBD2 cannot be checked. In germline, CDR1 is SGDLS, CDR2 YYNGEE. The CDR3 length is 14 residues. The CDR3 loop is CASSEGGVSYEQYF.

CDR3 sequence: CASSSQAGGPYEQYF. The chain is built from TRBV7-9 and TRBJ2-7; there is no DNA to check the TCRdb D call of TRBD2. This CDR3 is built from 15 residues. Germline CDR1 SEHNR, CDR2 FQNEAQ (reference sequence). Full variable domain (missing parts from reference TRBV7-9 and TRBJ2-7): DTGVSQNPRHKITKRGQNVTFRCDPISEHNRLYWYRQTLGQGPEFLTYFQNEAQLEKSRLLSDRFSAERPKGSFSTLEIQRTEQGDSAMYLCASSSQAGGPYEQYFGPGTRLTVT.

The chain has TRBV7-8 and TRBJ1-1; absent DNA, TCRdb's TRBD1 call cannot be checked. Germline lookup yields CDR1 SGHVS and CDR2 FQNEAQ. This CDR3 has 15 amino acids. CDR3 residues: CASSWDTTENTEAFF. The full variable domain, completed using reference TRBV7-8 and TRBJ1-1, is GAGVSQSPRYKVAKRGQDVALRCDPISGHVSLFWYQQALGQGPEFLTYFQNEAQLDKSGLPSDRFFAERPEGSVSTLKIQRTQQEDSAVYLCASSWDTTENTEAFFGQGTRLTVV.

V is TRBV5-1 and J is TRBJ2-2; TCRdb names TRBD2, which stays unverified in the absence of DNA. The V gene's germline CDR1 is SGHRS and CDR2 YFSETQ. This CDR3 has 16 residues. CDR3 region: CASSLAVSGQTGELFF.

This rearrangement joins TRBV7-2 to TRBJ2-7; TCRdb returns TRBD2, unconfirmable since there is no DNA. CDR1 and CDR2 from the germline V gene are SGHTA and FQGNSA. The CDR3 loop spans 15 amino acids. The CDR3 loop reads CASSPGLAANYEQYF.

CDR3 region: CASTPTRRGYTEAFF. This chain links TRBV19 with TRBJ1-1; TCRdb lists TRBD1, though no DNA is available to test this call. This CDR3 contains 15 residues. The V gene's germline CDR1 is LNHDA and CDR2 SQIVND (reference sequence).